This section outlines one T cell receptor beta chain sequence together with its context. The PCR had 60 Vbeta and 13 Jbeta primers. Produced via immunoSEQ multiplex PCR; TCRdb's table is partial and in-frame only. The sample holds more than 95,000 clones, 76% seen once. The CDR3 has 14 amino acids. The V end lost 5 bases, the J end lost 5 bases, and 16 bases lay between the germline ends. Germline CDR1 is SGHVS and CDR2 is FNYEAQ. This sample is part of a study of cytomegalovirus exposure and HLA in healthy donors. The V call is TRBV7-6, the J call TRBJ2-7, with no clear D. The sequenced sample was PBMCs. The sequence derives from a man aged 35 to 55 in good health and CMV-seropositive. As DNA, the CDR3 is TGTGCCAGCAGCCCTACCGAACTCCCCCACGAGCAGTACTTC. Its translation is CASSPTELPHEQYF.